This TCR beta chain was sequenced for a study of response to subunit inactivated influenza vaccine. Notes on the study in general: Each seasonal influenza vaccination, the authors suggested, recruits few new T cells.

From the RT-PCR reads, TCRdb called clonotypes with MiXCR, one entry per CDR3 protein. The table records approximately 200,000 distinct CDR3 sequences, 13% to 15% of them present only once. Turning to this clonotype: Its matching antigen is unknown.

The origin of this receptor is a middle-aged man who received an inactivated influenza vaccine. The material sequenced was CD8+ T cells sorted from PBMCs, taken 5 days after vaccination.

DNA for the CDR3: TGTGCCAGCAGCCACCCGGAGGCCCGACGGGCCACCGGGGAGCTGTTTTTT. Its protein is CASSHPEARRATGELFF. V and J are TRBV3-1 and TRBJ2-2; maybe TRBD2 (5 bases). Germline V gene data show CDR1 as LGHDT and CDR2 as YNNKEL (reference sequence). The V gene lost 3 bases and the J gene lost 4 bases, with 18 bases spanning the gap. The CDR3 has 17 amino acids.